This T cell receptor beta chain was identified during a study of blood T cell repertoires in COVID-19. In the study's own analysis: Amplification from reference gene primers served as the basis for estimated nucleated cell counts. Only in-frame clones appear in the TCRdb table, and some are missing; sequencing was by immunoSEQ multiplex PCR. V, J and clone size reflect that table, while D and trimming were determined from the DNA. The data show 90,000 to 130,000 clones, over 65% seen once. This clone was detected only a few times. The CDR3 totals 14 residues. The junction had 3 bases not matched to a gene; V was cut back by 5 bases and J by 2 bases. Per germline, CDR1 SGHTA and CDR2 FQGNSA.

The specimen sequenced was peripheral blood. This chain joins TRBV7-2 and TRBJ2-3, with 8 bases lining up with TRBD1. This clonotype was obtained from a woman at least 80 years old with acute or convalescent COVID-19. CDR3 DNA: TGTGCCAGCAGCCCGGGACAGGCCACAGATACGCAGTATTTT. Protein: CASSPGQATDTQYF.